Shown below are 7 T cell receptor beta chains from a single sample sequenced in a study of blood T cell repertoires in COVID-19 (dated by TCRdb to about 2020). Receptor libraries were prepared by the immunoSEQ multiplex PCR assay. The clones in this table, taken by TCRdb from immuneACCESS, are in-frame only. Not every clone is retained; where verified, under half of the shortfall comes from an unresolved V gene, and the cause of the rest is unknown. This sample lists hundreds of thousands of clones; roughly 84% were detected once. The ten largest clones add up to 3% of the sample. The sample was PBMCs or T cells enriched from blood (not recorded which). All receptors come from a woman in her 30s who had recovered from COVID-19.

V is TRBV6-5 and J is TRBJ1-2, with D maybe TRBD1 (5 bases). This CDR3 has 12 residues. Trimming removed 2 bases from V and 6 bases from J, with 7 bases in between. CDR1 is MNHEY and CDR2 is SVGAGI in the germline V gene. CDR3 bases: TGTGCCAGCAGTTACAACAGGAATGGCTACACCTTC. Encoded protein: CASSYNRNGYTF.

The V gene is TRBV19, the J gene TRBJ1-5; no definite D call. Germline V CDR1 and CDR2: LNHDA, SQIVND (reference sequence). Trimming shortened V by 6 bases and J by 1 base, and 7 bases separated the two germline ends. CDR3 length: 13 amino acids. The DNA for the CDR3 is TGTGCCAGTAGACCCGGGAGCAATCAGCCCCAGCATTTT. Its protein is CASRPGSNQPQHF.

This chain joins TRBV3-1 (or the pseudogene TRBV3-2) and TRBJ1-2, with a weak D call TRBD1 (5 bases). V lost 1 base, J lost 4 bases, and 10 bases lay in between. This CDR3 region has 14 residues. CDR1 LGHDT and CDR2 YNNKEL come from the germline V gene (reference sequence). The CDR3 protein is CASSQVGASYGYTF. DNA for the CDR3: TGTGCCAGCAGCCAAGTAGGGGCATCCTATGGCTACACCTTC.

This chain links TRBV6-1 with TRBJ2-3, with 13 bases matching TRBD2. After removal of 4 bases from V and 4 bases from J, the junction contained 5 bases not matched to a gene. The CDR3 totals 16 residues. Per germline, CDR1 MNHNS and CDR2 SASEGT. CDR3 in amino acids: CASSGGGLAGSDTQYF. CDR3 coding DNA: TGTGCCAGCAGTGGAGGGGGACTAGCGGGGTCAGATACGCAGTATTTT.

In DNA, the CDR3 is TGTGCCAGCAGTGAAGTAGAGACAGGGAGGCATCAGCCCCAGCATTTT. Encoded protein: CASSEVETGRHQPQHF. V usage is TRBV6-4 and J usage is TRBJ1-5; 7 nucleotides align to TRBD1. The CDR3 totals 16 residues. Germline CDR1 reads MRHNA; CDR2 reads SNTAGT. Trimming at V came to 3 bases and at J to 5 bases, leaving 10 bases not matched to a gene.

This chain links TRBV7-8 with TRBJ1-2; the D is unclear. The CDR3 has 14 amino acids. V lost 1 base, J lost 4 bases, and 10 bases lay in between. Looked up from germline, CDR1 is SGHVS and CDR2 is FQNEAQ. The CDR3 protein is CASSLVGSRYGYTF. CDR3 DNA sequence: TGTGCCAGCAGCTTAGTTGGCTCCCGCTATGGCTACACCTTC.

This clone is a singleton in its sample. The V and J genes are TRBV25-1 and TRBJ2-5; 9 nucleotides align to TRBD2. The CDR3 totals 14 residues. Per the germline V gene, CDR1 is MGHDK and CDR2 is SYGVNS. The trim removed 6 bases at V and 4 bases at J, leaving 6 bases unmatched. This CDR3 reads CASRSAGGRETQYF. The CDR3 nucleotides read TGTGCCAGCAGATCGGCGGGGGGGAGAGAGACCCAGTACTTC.